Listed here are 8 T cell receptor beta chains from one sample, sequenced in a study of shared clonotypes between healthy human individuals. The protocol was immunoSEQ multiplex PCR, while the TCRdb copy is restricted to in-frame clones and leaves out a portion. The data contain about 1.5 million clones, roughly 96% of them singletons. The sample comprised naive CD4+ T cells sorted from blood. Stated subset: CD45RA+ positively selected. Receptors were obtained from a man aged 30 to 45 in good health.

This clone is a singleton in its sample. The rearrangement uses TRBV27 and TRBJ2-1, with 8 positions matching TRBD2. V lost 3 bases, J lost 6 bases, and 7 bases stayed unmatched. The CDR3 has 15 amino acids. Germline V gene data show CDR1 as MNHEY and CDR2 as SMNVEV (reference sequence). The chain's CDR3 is CASSFFGTSGNEQFF. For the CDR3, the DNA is TGTGCCAGCAGTTTCTTCGGGACTAGTGGCAATGAGCAGTTCTTC.

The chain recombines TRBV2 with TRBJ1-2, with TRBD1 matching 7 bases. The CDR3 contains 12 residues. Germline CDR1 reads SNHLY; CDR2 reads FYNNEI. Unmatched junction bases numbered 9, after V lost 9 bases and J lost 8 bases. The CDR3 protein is CARDDRAGGYTF. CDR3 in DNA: TGTGCCAGGGACGACAGGGCGGGAGGCTACACCTTC. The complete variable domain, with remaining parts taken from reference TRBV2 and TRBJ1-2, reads EPEVTQTPSHQVTQMGQEVILRCVPISNHLYFYWYRQILGQKVEFLVSFYNNEISEKSEIFDDQFSVERPDGSNFTLKIRSTKLEDSAMYFCARDDRAGGYTFGSGTRLTVV.

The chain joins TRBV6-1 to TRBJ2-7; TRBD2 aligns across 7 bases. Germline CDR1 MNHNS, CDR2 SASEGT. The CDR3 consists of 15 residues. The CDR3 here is CATSGAARVSYEQYF. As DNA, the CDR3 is TGTGCGACCAGCGGGGCGGCCAGGGTTTCCTACGAGCAGTACTTC.

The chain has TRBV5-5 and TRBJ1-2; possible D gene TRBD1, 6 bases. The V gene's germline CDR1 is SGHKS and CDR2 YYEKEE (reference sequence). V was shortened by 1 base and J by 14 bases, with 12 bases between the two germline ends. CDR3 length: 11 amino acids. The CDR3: CASSLNRVYTF. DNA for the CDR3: TGTGCCAGCAGCTTGAACAGGGTATATACCTTC.

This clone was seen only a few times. The CDR3 DNA sequence: TGCGCCAGCAGCCAAACAGGGGGTAGTGCAGATACGCAGTATTTT. As protein: CASSQTGGSADTQYF. The chain uses TRBV5-1 and TRBJ2-3; TRBD1 matches 8 bases. Looked up from germline, CDR1 is SGHRS and CDR2 is YFSETQ. Unmatched junction bases numbered 8, after V lost 4 bases and J lost 4 bases. The CDR3 is made up of 15 amino acids.

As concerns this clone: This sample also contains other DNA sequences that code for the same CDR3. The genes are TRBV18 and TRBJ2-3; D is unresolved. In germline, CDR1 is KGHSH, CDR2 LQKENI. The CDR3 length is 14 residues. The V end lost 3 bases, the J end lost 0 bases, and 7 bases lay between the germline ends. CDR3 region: CASSPLGSTDTQYF. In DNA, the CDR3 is TGTGCCAGCTCACCCCTAGGGAGCACAGATACGCAGTATTTT.

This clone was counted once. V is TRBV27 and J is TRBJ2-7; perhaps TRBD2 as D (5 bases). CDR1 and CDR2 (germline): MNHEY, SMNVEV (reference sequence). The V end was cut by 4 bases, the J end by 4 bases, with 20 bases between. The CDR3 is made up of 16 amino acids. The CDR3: CASSSAGRRVGYEQYF. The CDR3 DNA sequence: TGTGCCAGCAGTTCGGCTGGGCGGCGGGTCGGTTACGAGCAGTACTTC.

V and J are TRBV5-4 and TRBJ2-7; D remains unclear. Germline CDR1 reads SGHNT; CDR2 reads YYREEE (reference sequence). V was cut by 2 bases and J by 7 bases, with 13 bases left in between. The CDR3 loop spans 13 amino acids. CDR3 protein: CASSLTRAEEQYF. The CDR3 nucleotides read TGTGCCAGCAGCTTAACCCGGGCGGAGGAGCAGTACTTC.